Given below is one T cell receptor beta chain in context. Antigen unknown. This CDR3 comprises 15 residues. CDR1 and CDR2 from the germline V gene are SNHLY and FYNNEI. Between the trimmed V and J ends, which lost 7 bases and 8 bases, there was a span of 23 bases. The data are from a study of T cell responses to AZD1222 COVID-19 vaccine. Whole-study context: Recipients boosted at about 4 weeks or about 12 weeks are pooled. Notes on the study in general: Per reports, nearly half of all spike-specific TCRs target regions that are unmutated in variants. Of the AZD1222 recipients, only 5 to 7 were seropositive at baseline.

The assay was immunoSEQ multiplex PCR, and TCRdb's table has in-frame clones only and misses some. The data hold some 120,000 clones, with just under 90% observed a single time. The rearrangement links TRBV2 to TRBJ1-2; a weak D match, TRBD1 (6 bases). The clonotype was recovered from an adult in good health. The material was peripheral blood, obtained on day 0 of AZD1222 vaccination. CDR3 residues: CASTGEGSRAHGYTF. CDR3 nucleotides: TGTGCCAGCACAGGGGAAGGGTCCCGGGCGCACGGCTACACCTTC.